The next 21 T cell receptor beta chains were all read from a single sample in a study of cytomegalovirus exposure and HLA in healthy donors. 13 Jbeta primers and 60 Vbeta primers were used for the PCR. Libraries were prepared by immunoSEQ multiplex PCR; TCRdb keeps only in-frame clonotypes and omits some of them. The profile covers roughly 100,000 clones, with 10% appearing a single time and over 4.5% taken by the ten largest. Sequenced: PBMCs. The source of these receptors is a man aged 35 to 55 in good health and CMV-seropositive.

The DNA of the CDR3 is TGTGCCAGCAGCCGCCCCTTGGTTGTTGCGTCGATCTCGTCTCATGGCACAGATACGCAGTATTTT. As protein: CASSRPLVVASISSHGTDTQYF. V is TRBV21-1 and J is TRBJ2-3; the table's D call of TRBD2 was not tested on the DNA. TRBV21-1 corresponds to a pseudogene. The CDR3 length is 22 residues.

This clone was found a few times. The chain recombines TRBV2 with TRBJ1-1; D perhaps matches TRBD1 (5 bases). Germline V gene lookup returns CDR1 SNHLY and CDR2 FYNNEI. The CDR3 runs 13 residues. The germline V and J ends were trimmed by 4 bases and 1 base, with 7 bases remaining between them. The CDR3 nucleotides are TGTGCCAGCAGTGGACAGTCGAACACTGAAGCTTTCTTT. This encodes CASSGQSNTEAFF.

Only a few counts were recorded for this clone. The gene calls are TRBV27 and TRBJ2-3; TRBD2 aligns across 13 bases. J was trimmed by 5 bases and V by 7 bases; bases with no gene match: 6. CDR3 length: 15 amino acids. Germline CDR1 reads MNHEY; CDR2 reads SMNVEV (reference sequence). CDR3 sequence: CASTRTSGRLDTQYF. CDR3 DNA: TGTGCCAGCACCCGGACTAGCGGGAGATTAGATACGCAGTATTTT.

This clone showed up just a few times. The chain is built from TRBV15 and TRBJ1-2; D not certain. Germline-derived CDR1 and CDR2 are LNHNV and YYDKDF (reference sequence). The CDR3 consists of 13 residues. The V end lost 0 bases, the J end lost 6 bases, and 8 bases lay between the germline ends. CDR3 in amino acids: CATSRDPLDGYTF. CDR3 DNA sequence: TGTGCCACCAGCAGAGATCCCCTAGATGGCTACACCTTC.

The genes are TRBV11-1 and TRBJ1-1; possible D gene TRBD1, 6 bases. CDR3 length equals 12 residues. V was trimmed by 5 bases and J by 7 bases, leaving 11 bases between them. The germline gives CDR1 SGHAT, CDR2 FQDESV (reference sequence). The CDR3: CASSREGVEAFF. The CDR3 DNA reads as TGTGCCAGCAGCCGCGAGGGGGTTGAAGCTTTCTTT.

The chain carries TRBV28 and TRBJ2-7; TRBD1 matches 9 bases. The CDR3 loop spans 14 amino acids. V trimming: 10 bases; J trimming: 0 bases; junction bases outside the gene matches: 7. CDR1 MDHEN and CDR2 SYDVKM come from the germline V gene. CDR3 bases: TGTGCCACCCACGACAGGGGGTTCTCCTACGAGCAGTACTTC. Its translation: CATHDRGFSYEQYF. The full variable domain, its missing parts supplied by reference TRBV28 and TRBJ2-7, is DVKVTQSSRYLVKRTGEKVFLECVQDMDHENMFWYRQDPGLGLRLIYFSYDVKMKEKGDIPEGYSVSREKKERFSLILESASTNQTSMYLCATHDRGFSYEQYFGPGTRLTVT.

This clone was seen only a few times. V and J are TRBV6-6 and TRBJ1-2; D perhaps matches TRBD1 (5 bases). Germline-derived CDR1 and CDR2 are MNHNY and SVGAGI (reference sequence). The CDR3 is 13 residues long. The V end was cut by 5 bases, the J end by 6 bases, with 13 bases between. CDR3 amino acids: CASSHGGGHGYTF. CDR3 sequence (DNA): TGTGCCAGCAGTCATGGGGGGGGTCATGGCTACACCTTC.

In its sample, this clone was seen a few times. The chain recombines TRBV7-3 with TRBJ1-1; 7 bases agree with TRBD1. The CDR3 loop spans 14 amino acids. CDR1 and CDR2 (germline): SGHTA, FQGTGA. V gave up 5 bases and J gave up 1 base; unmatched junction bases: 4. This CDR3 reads CASSKGTANTEAFF. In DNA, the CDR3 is TGTGCCAGCAGCAAAGGGACAGCGAACACTGAAGCTTTCTTT. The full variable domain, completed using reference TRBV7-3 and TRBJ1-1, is GAGVSQTPSNKVTEKGKYVELRCDPISGHTALYWYRQSLGQGPEFLIYFQGTGAADDSGLPNDRFFAVRPEGSVSTLKIQRTERGDSAVYLCASSKGTANTEAFFGQGTRLTVV.

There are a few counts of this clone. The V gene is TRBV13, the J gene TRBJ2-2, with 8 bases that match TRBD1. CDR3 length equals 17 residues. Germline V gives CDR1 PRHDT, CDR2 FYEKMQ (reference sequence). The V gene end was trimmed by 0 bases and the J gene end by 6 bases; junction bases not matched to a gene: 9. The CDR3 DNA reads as TGTGCCAGCAGCTTAGGGGCCCAGGGGGCGTATGCCGGGGAGCTGTTTTTT. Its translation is CASSLGAQGAYAGELFF.

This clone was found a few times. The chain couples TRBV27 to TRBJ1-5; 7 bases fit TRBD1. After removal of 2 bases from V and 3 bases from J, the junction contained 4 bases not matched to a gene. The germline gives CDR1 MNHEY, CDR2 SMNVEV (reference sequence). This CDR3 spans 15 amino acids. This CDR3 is CASSLTGTVNQPQHF. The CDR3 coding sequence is TGTGCCAGCAGTTTAACCGGGACAGTCAATCAGCCCCAGCATTTT.

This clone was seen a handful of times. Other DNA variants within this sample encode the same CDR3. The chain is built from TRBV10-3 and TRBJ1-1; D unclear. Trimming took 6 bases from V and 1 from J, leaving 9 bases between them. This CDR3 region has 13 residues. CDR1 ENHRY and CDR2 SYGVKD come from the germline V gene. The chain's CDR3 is CAISRSGNTEAFF. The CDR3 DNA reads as TGTGCCATCAGCCGATCAGGGAACACTGAAGCTTTCTTT.

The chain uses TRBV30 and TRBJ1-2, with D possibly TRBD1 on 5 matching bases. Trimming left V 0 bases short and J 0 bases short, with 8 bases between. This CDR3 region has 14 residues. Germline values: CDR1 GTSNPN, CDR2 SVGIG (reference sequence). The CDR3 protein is CAWSVTGANYGYTF. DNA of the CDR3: TGTGCCTGGAGTGTAACAGGCGCTAACTATGGCTACACCTTC.

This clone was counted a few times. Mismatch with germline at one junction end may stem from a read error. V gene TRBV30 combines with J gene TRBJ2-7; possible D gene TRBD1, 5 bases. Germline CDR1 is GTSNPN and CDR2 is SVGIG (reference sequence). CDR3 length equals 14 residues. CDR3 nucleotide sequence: TGTGCCTGGAGTGTTACCAGGGCGAGGCTCGAGCAGTCCTTC. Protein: CAWSVTRARLEQSF. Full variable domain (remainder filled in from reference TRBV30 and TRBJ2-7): SQTIHQWPATLVQPVGSPLSLECTVEGTSNPNLYWYRQAAGRGLQLLFYSVGIGQISSEVPQNLSASRPQDRQFILSSKKLLLSDSGFYLCAWSVTRARLEQSFGPGTRLTVT.

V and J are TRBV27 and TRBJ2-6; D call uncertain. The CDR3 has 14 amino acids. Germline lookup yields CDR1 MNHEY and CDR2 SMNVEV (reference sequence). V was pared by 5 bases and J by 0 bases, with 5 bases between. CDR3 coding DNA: TGTGCCAGCAGTCCCCTCTCTGGGGCCAACGTCCTGACTTTC. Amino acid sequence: CASSPLSGANVLTF.

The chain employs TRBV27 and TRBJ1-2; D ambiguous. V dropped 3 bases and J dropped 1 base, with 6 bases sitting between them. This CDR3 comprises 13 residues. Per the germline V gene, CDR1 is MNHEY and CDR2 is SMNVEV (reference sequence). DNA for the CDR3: TGTGCCAGCAGTTTTTCGGTTAACTATGGCTACACCTTC. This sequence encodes CASSFSVNYGYTF.

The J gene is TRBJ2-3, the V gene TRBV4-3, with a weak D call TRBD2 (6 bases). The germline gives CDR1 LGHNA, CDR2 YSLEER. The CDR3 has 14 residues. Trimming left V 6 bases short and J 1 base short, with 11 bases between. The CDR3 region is CASRVAEGTDTQYF. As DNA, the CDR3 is TGCGCCAGCAGGGTAGCGGAGGGCACAGATACGCAGTATTTT.

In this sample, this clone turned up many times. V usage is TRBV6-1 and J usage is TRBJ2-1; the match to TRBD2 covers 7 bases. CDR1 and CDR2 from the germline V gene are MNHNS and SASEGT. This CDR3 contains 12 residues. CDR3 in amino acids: CVGGGAIHEQFF. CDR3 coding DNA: TGTGTTGGGGGGGGAGCCATCCATGAGCAGTTCTTC.

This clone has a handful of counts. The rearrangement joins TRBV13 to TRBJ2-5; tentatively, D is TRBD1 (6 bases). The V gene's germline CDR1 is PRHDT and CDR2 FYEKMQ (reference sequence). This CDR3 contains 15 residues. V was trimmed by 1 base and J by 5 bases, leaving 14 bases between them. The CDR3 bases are TGTGCCAGCAGCTTAGTGGTCAGGGGAAGGGAGACCCAGTACTTC. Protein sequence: CASSLVVRGRETQYF.

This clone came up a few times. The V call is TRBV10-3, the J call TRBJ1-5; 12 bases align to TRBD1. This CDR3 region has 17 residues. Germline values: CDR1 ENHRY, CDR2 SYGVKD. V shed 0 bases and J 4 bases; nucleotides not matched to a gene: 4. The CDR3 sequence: CAISESMGQGANQPQHF. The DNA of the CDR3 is TGTGCCATCAGTGAGTCGATGGGACAGGGGGCTAATCAGCCCCAGCATTTT.

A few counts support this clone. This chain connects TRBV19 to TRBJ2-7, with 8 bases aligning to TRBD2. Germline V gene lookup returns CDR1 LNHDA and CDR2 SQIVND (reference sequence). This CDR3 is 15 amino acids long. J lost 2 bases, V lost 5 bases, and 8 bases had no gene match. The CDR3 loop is CASSLQAGGTYEQYF. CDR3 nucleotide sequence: TGTGCCAGTAGTCTCCAGGCGGGAGGAACCTACGAGCAGTACTTC. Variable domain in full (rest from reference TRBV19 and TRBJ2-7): DGGITQSPKYLFRKEGQNVTLSCEQNLNHDAMYWYRQDPGQGLRLIYYSQIVNDFQKGDIAEGYSVSREKKESFPLTVTSAQKNPTAFYLCASSLQAGGTYEQYFGPGTRLTVT.

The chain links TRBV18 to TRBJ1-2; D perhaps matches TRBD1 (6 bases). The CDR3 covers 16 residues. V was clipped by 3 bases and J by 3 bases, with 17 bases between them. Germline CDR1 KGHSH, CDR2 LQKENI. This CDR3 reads CASSPLNRDTDYGYTF. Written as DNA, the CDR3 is TGTGCCAGCTCACCTCTAAATCGGGACACCGACTATGGCTACACCTTC.